Presented here are 11 T cell receptor beta chains from one specimen sequenced in a study of control samples from healthy donors and cancer patients. Sequencing used immunoSEQ multiplex PCR; TCRdb keeps in-frame clones, though not all of them. The table lists about 98,000 clones, roughly four fifths of them singletons. The sample was blood. These receptors were taken from a man aged 55 to 70 in good health.

In this sample, this clone turned up a few times. The chain has TRBV6-5 and TRBJ2-3; 9 nucleotides agree with TRBD1. V gave up 5 bases and J gave up 3 bases; unmatched junction bases: 6. The CDR3 consists of 15 residues. Germline V CDR1 and CDR2: MNHEY, SVGAGI. Written as DNA, the CDR3 is TGTGCCAGCAGTATCGGTGACAGGGGGACAGATACGCAGTATTTT. Its translation is CASSIGDRGTDTQYF.

In nucleotides, the CDR3 is TGTGCCATCAGTGAGTCTACGATAAACTACGAGCAGTACTTC. It specifies CAISESTINYEQYF. The V gene is TRBV10-3, the J gene TRBJ2-7, with unresolved D. The germline V gene has CDR1 ENHRY and CDR2 SYGVKD. V was pared by 0 bases and J by 3 bases, with 9 bases between. The CDR3 sequence is 14 residues long.

The gene calls are TRBV10-3 and TRBJ2-5; TRBD2 matches 10 bases. With 2 bases clipped from V and 2 bases from J, the junction kept 5 bases outside the gene matches. Germline-derived CDR1 and CDR2 are ENHRY and SYGVKD. The CDR3 consists of 16 residues. CDR3 sequence (DNA): TGTGCCATCAGTGAGCTTGGACTAGCGGCTCAAGAGACCCAGTACTTC. It yields the protein CAISELGLAAQETQYF.

This chain joins TRBV19 and TRBJ1-5, with TRBD1 as a possible D gene (5 bases). Germline loops: CDR1 LNHDA, CDR2 SQIVND (reference sequence). The CDR3 runs to 16 residues. V dropped 4 bases and J dropped 0 bases, with 13 bases sitting between them. DNA of the CDR3: TGTGCCAGTAGTACTGGGGACGGATATAGCAATCAGCCCCAGCATTTT. This gives the protein CASSTGDGYSNQPQHF. Full variable domain (outside the CDR3, taken from reference TRBV19 and TRBJ1-5): DGGITQSPKYLFRKEGQNVTLSCEQNLNHDAMYWYRQDPGQGLRLIYYSQIVNDFQKGDIAEGYSVSREKKESFPLTVTSAQKNPTAFYLCASSTGDGYSNQPQHFGDGTRLSIL.

This clone has just a few counts. This sequence joins TRBV4-2 and TRBJ1-3; 7 bases are a match to TRBD1. This CDR3 spans 16 amino acids. Germline assignment: CDR1 LGHNA and CDR2 YNFKEQ. V was pared by 0 bases and J by 2 bases, with 4 bases of the junction left unmatched. CDR3 in amino acids: CASSQDWQGAGNTIYF. CDR3 sequence (DNA): TGTGCCAGCAGCCAAGATTGGCAGGGGGCTGGAAACACCATATATTTT.

The chain is built from TRBV5-1 and TRBJ2-1; TRBD1 matches 7 bases. V was clipped by 5 bases and J by 7 bases; unmatched bases: 9. The germline CDR1 and CDR2 sequences are SGHRS and YFSETQ. The CDR3 is 14 amino acids. The CDR3 reads CASSPPNRGNEQFF. DNA of the CDR3: TGCGCCAGCAGTCCGCCGAACAGGGGAAATGAGCAGTTCTTC.

The CDR3 loop is CASSLEGGIAWGDTQYF. For the CDR3, the DNA is TGTGCCAGCAGCTTAGAAGGGGGAATAGCGTGGGGAGATACGCAGTATTTT. This chain connects TRBV11-2 to TRBJ2-3; a weak D match, TRBD1 (6 bases). CDR1 is SGHAT and CDR2 is FQNNGV in the germline V gene. The CDR3 is 17 amino acids. The V end lost 0 bases, the J end lost 5 bases, and 18 bases lay between the germline ends.

This chain uses TRBV14 with TRBJ1-1; possibly TRBD1 for D (5 bases). The CDR3 loop spans 17 amino acids. With 4 bases removed from V and 2 bases from J, the gap between germline ends came to 20 bases. Germline values: CDR1 SGHDN, CDR2 FVKESK. This chain's CDR3 is CASSRGTLEGGNTEAFF. The CDR3 coding sequence is TGTGCCAGCAGCCGGGGGACCTTGGAGGGCGGCAACACTGAAGCTTTCTTT. Full variable domain (missing parts from reference TRBV14 and TRBJ1-1): EAGVTQFPSHSVIEKGQTVTLRCDPISGHDNLYWYRRVMGKEIKFLLHFVKESKQDESGMPNNRFLAERTGGTYSTLKVQPAELEDSGVYFCASSRGTLEGGNTEAFFGQGTRLTVV.

This clone was seen once. The chain combines TRBV28 with TRBJ1-2, with a tentative D call TRBD1 (5 bases). Germline CDR1 and CDR2: MDHEN and SYDVKM. V lost 2 bases and J 5 bases, leaving 9 bases between the germline ends. The CDR3 covers 13 residues. The DNA of the CDR3 is TGTGCCAGCAGTTTAGGGGGTCCATATGGCTACACCTTC. Protein: CASSLGGPYGYTF.

This clone was counted between two and nine times. The chain has TRBV2 and TRBJ2-3, with D tentatively TRBD2 (5 bases). Between the trimmed V and J ends, which lost 5 bases and 6 bases, there was a span of 9 bases. This CDR3 is built from 12 residues. CDR1 SNHLY and CDR2 FYNNEI come from the germline V gene. CDR3 sequence (DNA): TGTGCCAGCAGTAAACTAGTGGATACGCAGTATTTT. It translates to CASSKLVDTQYF.

V usage is TRBV28 and J usage is TRBJ2-1, with 10 nucleotides matching TRBD2. Germline assignment: CDR1 MDHEN and CDR2 SYDVKM. J gave up 0 bases and V 6 bases, and 11 bases lay outside the gene matches. The CDR3 is 18 residues long. For the CDR3, the DNA is TGTGCCAGCAGCTCCGCCAAACTAGCGGGACCCTCCTACAATGAGCAGTTCTTC. Residues: CASSSAKLAGPSYNEQFF. Filled out from reference TRBV28 and TRBJ2-1, the complete variable domain reads DVKVTQSSRYLVKRTGEKVFLECVQDMDHENMFWYRQDPGLGLRLIYFSYDVKMKEKGDIPEGYSVSREKKERFSLILESASTNQTSMYLCASSSAKLAGPSYNEQFFGPGTRLTVL.